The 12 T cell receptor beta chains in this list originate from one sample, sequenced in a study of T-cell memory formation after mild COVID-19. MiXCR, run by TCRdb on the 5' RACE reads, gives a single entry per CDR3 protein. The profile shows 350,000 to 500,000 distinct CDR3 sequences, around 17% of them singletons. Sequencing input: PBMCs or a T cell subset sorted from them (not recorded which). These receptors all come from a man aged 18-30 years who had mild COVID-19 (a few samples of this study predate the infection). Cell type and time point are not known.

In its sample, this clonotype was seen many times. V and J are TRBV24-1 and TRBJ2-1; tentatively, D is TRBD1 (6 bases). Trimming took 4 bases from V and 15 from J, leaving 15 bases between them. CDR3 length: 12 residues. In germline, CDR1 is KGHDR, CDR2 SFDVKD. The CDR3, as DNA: TGTGCCACCAGTGAATTTACAGGGTCTTGGTTCTTC. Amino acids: CATSEFTGSWFF.

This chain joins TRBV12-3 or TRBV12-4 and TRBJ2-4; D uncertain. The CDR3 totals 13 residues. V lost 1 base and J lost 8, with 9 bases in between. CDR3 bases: TGTGCCAGCAGTTTAGGTCAGGTCGACATTCAGTACTTC. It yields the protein CASSLGQVDIQYF.

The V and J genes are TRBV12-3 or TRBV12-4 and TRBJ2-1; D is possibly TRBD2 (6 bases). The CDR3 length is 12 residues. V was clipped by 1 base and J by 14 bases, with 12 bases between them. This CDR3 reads CASSLGPGLEFF. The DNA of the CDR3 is TGTGCCAGCAGTTTAGGACCGGGACTTGAGTTCTTC.

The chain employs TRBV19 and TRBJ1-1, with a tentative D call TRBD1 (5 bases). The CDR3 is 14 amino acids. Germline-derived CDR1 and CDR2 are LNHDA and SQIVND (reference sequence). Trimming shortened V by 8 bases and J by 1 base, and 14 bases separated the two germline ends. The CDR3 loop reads CASQKIGANTEAFF. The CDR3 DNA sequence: TGTGCCAGTCAAAAAATCGGGGCGAACACTGAAGCTTTCTTT.

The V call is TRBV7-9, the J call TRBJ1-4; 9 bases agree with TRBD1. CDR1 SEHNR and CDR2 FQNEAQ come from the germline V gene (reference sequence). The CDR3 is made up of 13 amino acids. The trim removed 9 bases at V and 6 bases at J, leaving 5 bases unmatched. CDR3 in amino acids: CASSGTGHEKLFF. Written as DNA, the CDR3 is TGTGCCAGTTCCGGGACAGGGCATGAAAAACTGTTTTTT.

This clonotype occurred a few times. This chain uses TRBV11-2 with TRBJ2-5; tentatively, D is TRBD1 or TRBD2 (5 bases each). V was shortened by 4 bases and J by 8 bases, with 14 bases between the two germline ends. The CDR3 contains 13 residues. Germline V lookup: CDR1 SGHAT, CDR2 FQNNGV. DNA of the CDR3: TGTGCCAGCAGCTGGGGGACCCCGGATACCCAGTACTTC. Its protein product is CASSWGTPDTQYF.

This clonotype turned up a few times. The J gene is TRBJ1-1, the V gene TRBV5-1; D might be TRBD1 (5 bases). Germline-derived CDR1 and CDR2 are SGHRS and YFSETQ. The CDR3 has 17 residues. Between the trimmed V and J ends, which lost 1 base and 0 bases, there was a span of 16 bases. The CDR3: CASSLLGPAGMNTEAFF. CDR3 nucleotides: TGCGCCAGCAGCTTGTTGGGCCCTGCAGGGATGAACACTGAAGCTTTCTTT.

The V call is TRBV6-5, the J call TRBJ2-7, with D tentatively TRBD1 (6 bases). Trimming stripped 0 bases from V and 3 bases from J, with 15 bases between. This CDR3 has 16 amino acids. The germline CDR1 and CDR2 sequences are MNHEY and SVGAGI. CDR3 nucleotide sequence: TGTGCCAGCAGTTACTCTCTCGAGACAGGATACTACGAGCAGTACTTC. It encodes CASSYSLETGYYEQYF.

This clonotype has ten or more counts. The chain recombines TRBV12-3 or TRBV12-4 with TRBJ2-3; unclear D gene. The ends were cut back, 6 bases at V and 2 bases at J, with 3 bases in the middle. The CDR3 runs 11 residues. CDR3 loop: CASSVTDTQYF. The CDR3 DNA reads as TGTGCCAGCAGCGTCACAGATACGCAGTATTTT.

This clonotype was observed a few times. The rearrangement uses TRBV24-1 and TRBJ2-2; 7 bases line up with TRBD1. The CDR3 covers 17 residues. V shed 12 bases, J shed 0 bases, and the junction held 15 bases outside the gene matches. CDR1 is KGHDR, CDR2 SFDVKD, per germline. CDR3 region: CALRRGGPPANTGELFF. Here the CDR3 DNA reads TGTGCCCTTCGGCGAGGGGGCCCTCCCGCGAACACCGGGGAGCTGTTTTTT.

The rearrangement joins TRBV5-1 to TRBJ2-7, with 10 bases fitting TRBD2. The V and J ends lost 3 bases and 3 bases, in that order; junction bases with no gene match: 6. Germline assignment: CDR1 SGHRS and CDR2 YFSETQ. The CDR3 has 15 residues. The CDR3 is CASSWRVAGGYEQYF. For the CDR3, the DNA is TGCGCCAGCAGCTGGAGGGTAGCGGGGGGCTACGAGCAGTACTTC.

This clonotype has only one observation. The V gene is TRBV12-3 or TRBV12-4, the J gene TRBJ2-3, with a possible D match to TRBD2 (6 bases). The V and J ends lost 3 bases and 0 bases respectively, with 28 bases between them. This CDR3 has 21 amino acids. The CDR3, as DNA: TGTGCCAGCAGTTTTGTAGGACTTCCCTCCCCCTCGGGAGCTAGCACAGATACGCAGTATTTT. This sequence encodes CASSFVGLPSPSGASTDTQYF.